This T cell receptor beta chain stems from a study of T cells after yellow fever vaccination (dated by TCRdb to between 2018 and 2020). Notes on the research overall: Libraries from fractions with low cell numbers were prepared with the SMART-Seq v4 Ultra Low Input RNA kit. To track T-cell clones before and after primary and booster YFV17D yellow fever vaccination, bulk TCR alpha and beta repertoires were sequenced longitudinally. Bulk PBMC replicates and cell subsets were isolated from blood drawn at multiple timepoints before and after both primary and secondary immunization. The cohort comprised two healthy male donors, one aged 18 to 29 and one aged 30 to 39 years.

Synthesis of TCR cDNA relied on 5'RACE template switching, a step that introduced a universal primer site along with unique molecular identifiers. Priming for cDNA synthesis came from both the TCR alpha and TCR beta constant segments. Library amplification used two PCR steps, and the second PCR step added sample barcodes and sequencing adapters. Sequencing of the libraries was done on either Illumina HiSeq 2500 (2x100 bp) or NovaSeq (2x150 bp). In the authors' own workflow: MIGEC was used to demultiplex reads and collapse the reads into UMI consensus sequences, and MiXCR was used for V(D)J alignment. Clonotypes responding to the vaccine were identified with edgeR on replicate PBMC samples, with the criteria of FDR below 0.01 and a log2 fold change above 5 up to day 15. CD4 or CD8 identity was assigned to each bulk clonotype according to whether the clonotype was present at higher abundance in the sequenced CD4 repertoire or the sequenced CD8 repertoire. TCRdb took the public reads, trimmed them with fastp at Q25, ran MiXCR for clone calling and kept in-frame beta chains. When rows share a CDR3 protein, they turn into one entry using the most common DNA and genes. TCRdb, rather than the study authors, made the V and J calls. This sample gives roughly 250,000 distinct CDR3 sequences in total; about an eighth of them show up just once. Around 0.49% of the sample is taken by the ten largest.

For this clonotype: Its cognate antigen has yet to be identified. No base-level quality is on record; no much larger clone is a single base apart.

Beyond this particular receptor, the publication reports: Computational filtering was required because FACS-sorted repertoires could contain abundant contaminating clonotypes from the bulk population. After the booster, most of the clones that had expanded following primary vaccination were detected again (about 95% of CD4 and 88% of CD8), which suggests that memory was broadly maintained. The study included only a couple of donors, which limits how far the findings can be generalized. Compared with the primary T-cell response, the secondary T-cell response was weaker but faster, peaking on day 5 rather than day 15. A small share of clonotypes was detected in both CD4 and CD8 compartments, with the overlap likely arising from convergent recombination.

Its CDR3 holds 15 amino acids, cysteine through phenylalanine. The entry retains the CDR3 DNA only, 45 bases that are in frame from base 1. Unmatched junction bases come to 12, with V trimmed by 5 bases and J by 5 bases. CDR1 DFQATT and CDR2 SNEGSKA are derived from the germline V gene (reference sequence). Explained via the paper, the treatment or condition label denotes: live attenuated yellow fever vaccine strain. PBMCs were isolated from peripheral blood using a standard Ficoll-Paque protocol. Dynabeads CD4 and CD8 positive selection kits were used to isolate the CD4 and CD8 T-cell fractions. RNA was extracted with TriZol from bulk PBMCs, CD4 and CD8 fractions, and dextramer-positive and dextramer-negative fractions.

Recombination connected TRBV20-1 to TRBJ1-2; 9 junctional bases match TRBD1. The starting material was CD4+ T cells sorted from PBMCs, obtained 45 days after the yellow fever booster vaccination. The TCR originated in a man aged 25 to 45 who received the YFV17D yellow fever vaccine. At the DNA level, the sequence is TGCAGTGCTGAACCGGGACAGGGTAATAGTTATGGCTACACCTTC. This gives the protein CSAEPGQGNSYGYTF.